Below are 32 T cell receptor beta chains sequenced from a single sample in a study of cytomegalovirus exposure and HLA in healthy donors. The PCR ran on 60 Vbeta and 13 Jbeta primers. Generated by immunoSEQ multiplex PCR, the TCRdb table keeps only in-frame clones and is missing some. Among under 200,000 clones listed, roughly three quarters were seen once. The sample comprised PBMCs. These receptors were taken from a male donor in good health and CMV-seropositive.

This clone was detected a few times. The rearrangement links TRBV5-5 to TRBJ1-6; 7 bases match TRBD1. Trimming removed 4 bases from V and 7 bases from J; junction bases left unmatched: 8. In germline, CDR1 is SGHKS, CDR2 YYEKEE (reference sequence). CDR3 size: 15 residues. The CDR3 DNA follows: TGTGCCAGCAGCCAGGGACAGAGAGACAATTCACCCCTCCACTTT. Its protein product is CASSQGQRDNSPLHF.

The sample holds one count of this clone. The DNA of the CDR3 is TGTGCCAGTAGTAGACAGGGGGCAGGGGCTGAAGCTTTCTTT. It yields the protein CASSRQGAGAEAFF. The rearrangement links TRBV19 to TRBJ1-1; 10 nucleotides match TRBD1. The length of the CDR3 is 14 residues. Germline loops: CDR1 LNHDA, CDR2 SQIVND (reference sequence). V shed 4 bases, J shed 6 bases, and the junction held 5 bases outside the gene matches.

This chain's CDR3 is CAWMVGGFGTQYF. The CDR3 coding sequence is TGTGCCTGGATGGTCGGGGGGTTCGGTACGCAGTATTTT. V and J are TRBV30 and TRBJ2-3, with 7 bases lining up with TRBD2. The germline gives CDR1 GTSNPN, CDR2 SVGIG (reference sequence). There are 13 residues in the CDR3. The junction had 9 bases not matched to a gene; V was cut back by 4 bases and J by 8 bases.

This clone was picked up many times. The V call is TRBV29-1, the J call TRBJ1-1; 7 nucleotides line up with TRBD1. There are 14 residues in the CDR3. The V and J ends lost 7 bases and 2 bases, in that order; junction bases with no gene match: 10. Germline assignment: CDR1 SQVTM and CDR2 ANQGSEA. The CDR3 protein is CSALGGAFNTEAFF. CDR3 nucleotides: TGCAGCGCTTTAGGGGGCGCCTTTAACACTGAAGCTTTCTTT.

V and J are TRBV29-1 and TRBJ2-3, with a possible D match to TRBD1 (5 bases). V was clipped by 7 bases and J by 2 bases, with 16 bases between them. Germline V gene sequence: CDR1 SQVTM, CDR2 ANQGSEA. CDR3 length: 14 residues. The CDR3 nucleotides are TGCAGCGCGAAACGCGAAGGACACACAGATACGCAGTATTTT. It is translated as CSAKREGHTDTQYF.

The DNA of the CDR3 is TGCGCCAGCAGCCGGGACTCCCACACCGGGGAGCTGTTTTTT. Translated: CASSRDSHTGELFF. The chain couples TRBV5-1 to TRBJ2-2; D possibly corresponds to TRBD2 (6 bases). Germline-derived CDR1 and CDR2 are SGHRS and YFSETQ. This CDR3 spans 14 amino acids. Trimming shortened V by 4 bases and J by 3 bases, and 10 bases separated the two germline ends.

The J gene is TRBJ2-4, the V gene TRBV5-1, with TRBD1 identical over 9 bases. CDR3 length equals 14 residues. The V gene end was trimmed by 2 bases and the J gene end by 4 bases; junction bases not matched to a gene: 1. Germline-derived CDR1 and CDR2 are SGHRS and YFSETQ. The CDR3 bases are TGCGCCAGCAGCTTCGGACAGGGGAAAAACATTCAGTACTTC. Residues: CASSFGQGKNIQYF.

As to this clone: Within the sample, other DNA sequences also encode this same CDR3. This sequence joins TRBV6-4 and TRBJ2-1; the match to TRBD2 covers 10 bases. The V gene's germline CDR1 is MRHNA and CDR2 SNTAGT. CDR3 length equals 14 residues. The trim removed 2 bases at V and 6 bases at J, leaving 1 base unmatched. CDR3 region: CASSDSGGANEQFF. The CDR3 DNA reads TGTGCCAGCAGTGACAGCGGGGGGGCCAATGAGCAGTTCTTC.

J is TRBJ1-2 and V is TRBV7-3; 11 bases align to TRBD1. With V trimmed by 5 bases and J by 5 bases, 13 bases remained unmatched. Germline CDR1 SGHTA, CDR2 FQGTGA. This CDR3 comprises 17 residues. The CDR3 loop reads CASSPGTGGSLGYGYTF. CDR3 nucleotide sequence: TGTGCCAGCAGCCCCGGGACAGGGGGAAGTTTGGGGTATGGCTACACCTTC.

V and J are TRBV7-9 and TRBJ1-1; tentative D call: TRBD1 (5 bases). Germline V gene sequence: CDR1 SEHNR, CDR2 FQNEAQ (reference sequence). Trimming cost V 5 bases and J 4 bases, with 17 bases left between them. The CDR3 sequence is 15 residues long. The DNA for the CDR3 is TGTGCCAGCAGCGCTCCGGGGGGGGGTGGCACTGAAGCTTTCTTT. It codes for CASSAPGGGGTEAFF.

The V gene is TRBV18, the J gene TRBJ1-1, with TRBD1 as a possible D gene (6 bases). The CDR3 is made up of 15 amino acids. Trimming shortened V by 6 bases and J by 1 base, and 15 bases separated the two germline ends. Germline-derived CDR1 and CDR2 are KGHSH and LQKENI. The CDR3 here is CASSPRGQPNTEAFF. As DNA, the CDR3 is TGTGCCAGCTCTCCGCGGGGGCAGCCGAACACTGAAGCTTTCTTT. The whole variable domain, remainder taken from reference TRBV18 and TRBJ1-1, is NAGVMQNPRHLVRRRGQEARLRCSPMKGHSHVYWYRQLPEEGLKFMVYLQKENIIDESGMPKERFSAEFPKEGPSILRIQQVVRGDSAAYFCASSPRGQPNTEAFFGQGTRLTVV.

This clone was observed a few times. This chain uses TRBV27 with TRBJ1-2; 8 bases fit TRBD1. The CDR3 runs to 16 residues. V lost 5 bases, J lost 4 bases, and 12 bases stayed unmatched. CDR1 MNHEY and CDR2 SMNVEV come from the germline V gene (reference sequence). CDR3 bases: TGTGCCAGCAGTAACTCACGGACAGGGACTTTCTATGGCTACACCTTC. Protein sequence: CASSNSRTGTFYGYTF.

This chain joins TRBV30 and TRBJ1-6; D gene unclear. Germline CDR1 and CDR2: GTSNPN and SVGIG (reference sequence). The V end was cut by 3 bases, the J end by 10 bases, with 13 bases between. This CDR3 region has 13 residues. The CDR3 reads CAWRGQPSSPLHF. The DNA of the CDR3 is TGTGCCTGGAGGGGCCAACCAAGCTCACCCCTCCACTTT.

On this clone itself: The sample holds other DNA sequences that translate to the same CDR3. The chain recombines TRBV30 with TRBJ2-5; TRBD2 might be the D (6 bases). The ends were cut back, 0 bases at V and 4 bases at J, with 9 bases in the middle. This CDR3 contains 13 residues. Germline V gives CDR1 GTSNPN, CDR2 SVGIG (reference sequence). The chain's CDR3 is CAWSVIGGETQYF. The CDR3 DNA sequence: TGTGCCTGGAGTGTAATCGGGGGAGAGACCCAGTACTTC.

The chain couples TRBV6-6 to TRBJ2-3; D ambiguous. The CDR3 is made up of 15 amino acids. The V gene's germline CDR1 is MNHNY and CDR2 SVGAGI (reference sequence). The germline V and J ends were trimmed by 6 bases and 0 bases, with 13 bases remaining between them. CDR3: CASRSTVTSTDTQYF. In DNA form, the CDR3 reads TGTGCCAGCAGAAGCACCGTTACTAGCACAGATACGCAGTATTTT.

V is TRBV7-3 and J is TRBJ2-5; 12 bases are shared with TRBD1. Germline V gene sequence: CDR1 SGHTA, CDR2 FQGTGA. The J segment lost 5 bases and the V segment lost 5 bases, leaving 6 bases of the junction unmatched. The CDR3 is made up of 15 amino acids. CDR3 DNA: TGTGCCAGCAGCGAGGGGACAGGGGGCTGGGAGACCCAGTACTTC. Translation gives CASSEGTGGWETQYF.

In this sample, this clone turned up a few times. The chain uses TRBV2 and TRBJ2-5; a possible D gene is TRBD2 (6 bases). The CDR3 contains 13 residues. Trimming pared 7 bases from V and 4 bases from J, leaving 13 bases between. The germline V gene encodes CDR1 SNHLY and CDR2 FYNNEI. The CDR3, as DNA: TGTGCCAGCATGGGCGGGGAAGGAGAGACCCAGTACTTC. Residues: CASMGGEGETQYF. The variable domain in full, completed from reference TRBV2 and TRBJ2-5, reads EPEVTQTPSHQVTQMGQEVILRCVPISNHLYFYWYRQILGQKVEFLVSFYNNEISEKSEIFDDQFSVERPDGSNFTLKIRSTKLEDSAMYFCASMGGEGETQYFGPGTRLLVL.

The V call is TRBV30, the J call TRBJ2-1; perhaps TRBD2 as D (7 bases). With 5 bases removed from V and 8 bases from J, the gap between germline ends came to 22 bases. The CDR3 contains 15 residues. The germline gives CDR1 GTSNPN, CDR2 SVGIG (reference sequence). This CDR3 reads CAWGARRGPGDEQFF. In nucleotides, the CDR3 is TGTGCCTGGGGAGCGCGGCGGGGGCCGGGGGATGAGCAGTTCTTC.

V is TRBV29-1 and J is TRBJ2-7; D possibly uses TRBD1 or TRBD2 (5 bases each). The CDR3 sequence is 13 residues long. CDR1 and CDR2 (germline): SQVTM, ANQGSEA. V was clipped by 4 bases and J by 0 bases, with 10 bases between them. CDR3 in amino acids: CSVVEGSSYEQYF. CDR3 coding DNA: TGCAGCGTTGTAGAGGGGAGCTCCTACGAGCAGTACTTC.

CDR3 amino acids: CASSYLSGGTEAFF. In DNA form, the CDR3 reads TGTGCCAGCAGCTACTTATCAGGGGGCACTGAAGCTTTCTTT. V usage is TRBV2 and J usage is TRBJ1-1, with TRBD1 matching 7 bases. The V gene's germline CDR1 is SNHLY and CDR2 FYNNEI. This CDR3 comprises 14 residues. The V and J ends lost 6 bases and 4 bases, in that order; junction bases with no gene match: 8.

The chain is built from TRBV6-1 and TRBJ1-2, with D possibly matching TRBD1 (6 bases). CDR1 MNHNS and CDR2 SASEGT come from the germline V gene. This CDR3 is 14 amino acids long. The V end lost 2 bases, the J end lost 5 bases, and 12 bases lay between the germline ends. Here the CDR3 DNA reads TGTGCCAGCAGTGAACGCGGCAGGGGTTATGGCTACACCTTC. Amino acids: CASSERGRGYGYTF.

The chain combines TRBV19 with TRBJ1-5; 12 nucleotides agree with TRBD1. The junction had 7 bases not matched to a gene; V was cut back by 6 bases and J by 4 bases. The CDR3 is 16 residues long. The germline gives CDR1 LNHDA, CDR2 SQIVND (reference sequence). The CDR3 DNA reads as TGTGCCAGTAGCCCCCAGGGACAGGGGGCAAATCAGCCCCAGCATTTT. Its translation is CASSPQGQGANQPQHF. Filled out from reference TRBV19 and TRBJ1-5, the complete variable domain reads DGGITQSPKYLFRKEGQNVTLSCEQNLNHDAMYWYRQDPGQGLRLIYYSQIVNDFQKGDIAEGYSVSREKKESFPLTVTSAQKNPTAFYLCASSPQGQGANQPQHFGDGTRLSIL.

This rearrangement joins TRBV30 to TRBJ2-1; 9 bases line up with TRBD1. Looked up from germline, CDR1 is GTSNPN and CDR2 is SVGIG (reference sequence). The CDR3 extends over 16 amino acids. The V gene end was trimmed by 0 bases and the J gene end by 5 bases; junction bases not matched to a gene: 8. This CDR3 is CAWSVHGTGSDNEQFF. The CDR3 DNA sequence: TGTGCCTGGAGTGTACACGGGACAGGGTCCGACAATGAGCAGTTCTTC.

The rearrangement links TRBV18 to TRBJ1-5; the match to TRBD1 covers 9 bases. CDR3 length equals 16 residues. J gave up 4 bases and V 3 bases, and 7 bases lay outside the gene matches. Germline-derived CDR1 and CDR2 are KGHSH and LQKENI. The CDR3 sequence is CASSPTAGTGNQPQHF. In nucleotides, the CDR3 is TGTGCCAGCTCACCTACCGCTGGGACAGGGAATCAGCCCCAGCATTTT. Full variable domain (outside the CDR3, taken from reference TRBV18 and TRBJ1-5): NAGVMQNPRHLVRRRGQEARLRCSPMKGHSHVYWYRQLPEEGLKFMVYLQKENIIDESGMPKERFSAEFPKEGPSILRIQQVVRGDSAAYFCASSPTAGTGNQPQHFGDGTRLSIL.

CDR3 bases: TGTGCCAGCAGTCCCCGGGAGAGCGGGGCGGATGAGCAGTTCTTC. This gives the protein CASSPRESGADEQFF. The rearrangement joins TRBV6-4 to TRBJ2-1; 7 bases are shared with TRBD2. Looked up from germline, CDR1 is MRHNA and CDR2 is SNTAGT. The V gene end was trimmed by 5 bases and the J gene end by 8 bases; junction bases not matched to a gene: 12. The CDR3 totals 15 residues.

V is TRBV10-2 and J is TRBJ2-2; perhaps TRBD2 as D (7 bases). CDR1 WSHSY and CDR2 SAAADI come from the germline V gene. V lost 8 bases and J 8 bases, leaving 21 bases between the germline ends. The CDR3 covers 15 residues. The CDR3 loop reads CASCPQGRAEGELFF. The CDR3 DNA is TGCGCCAGCTGCCCCCAGGGGAGGGCCGAAGGGGAGCTGTTTTTT.

This sequence joins TRBV5-1 and TRBJ1-2, with 7 bases identical to TRBD1. Germline lookup yields CDR1 SGHRS and CDR2 YFSETQ. V was clipped by 1 base and J by 8 bases; unmatched bases: 11. CDR3 length equals 15 residues. CDR3 loop: CASSLSPDRETGYTF. CDR3 nucleotide sequence: TGCGCCAGCAGCTTGTCACCCGACAGGGAGACGGGCTACACCTTC. Using reference TRBV5-1 and TRBJ1-2 for the parts outside the CDR3, the full variable domain is KAGVTQTPRYLIKTRGQQVTLSCSPISGHRSVSWYQQTPGQGLQFLFEYFSETQRNKGNFPGRFSGRQFSNSRSEMNVSTLELGDSALYLCASSLSPDRETGYTFGSGTRLTVV.

The chain carries TRBV9 and TRBJ2-2; 7 bases align to TRBD1. The CDR3 loop spans 17 amino acids. V shed 0 bases, J shed 5 bases, and the junction held 10 bases outside the gene matches. Germline loops: CDR1 SGDLS, CDR2 YYNGEE. In DNA, the CDR3 is TGTGCCAGCAGCGTAGGAGGATGGACAGGACCTACCGGGGAGCTGTTTTTT. Amino acids: CASSVGGWTGPTGELFF.

The chain links TRBV7-6 to TRBJ1-2; TRBD1 is a possible D gene (6 bases). This CDR3 is 13 amino acids long. The germline CDR1 and CDR2 sequences are SGHVS and FNYEAQ. Trimming left V 5 bases short and J 8 bases short, with 15 bases between. The CDR3 sequence is CASSTEGGRGYTF. The CDR3, as DNA: TGTGCCAGCAGCACCGAGGGGGGGCGAGGCTACACCTTC.

The chain has TRBV7-6 and TRBJ1-6; D remains unclear. CDR1 is SGHVS and CDR2 is FNYEAQ in the germline V gene. The CDR3 contains 15 residues. With 3 bases removed from V and 6 bases from J, the gap between germline ends came to 12 bases. The CDR3 loop reads CASSFSTPSNSPLHF. In DNA, the CDR3 is TGTGCCAGCAGCTTTAGTACCCCTAGTAATTCACCCCTCCACTTT.

V gene TRBV6-1 combines with J gene TRBJ2-7; maybe TRBD2 (6 bases). V gave up 6 bases and J gave up 0 bases, with 12 bases separating them. Germline V gene data show CDR1 as MNHNS and CDR2 as SASEGT. The CDR3 totals 14 residues. CDR3 region: CASRPPGVSYEQYF. The CDR3 region has the DNA TGTGCCAGCAGACCCCCGGGGGTCTCCTACGAGCAGTACTTC.

This chain uses TRBV10-3 with TRBJ1-5; D is ambiguous. Germline V gene lookup returns CDR1 ENHRY and CDR2 SYGVKD. The CDR3 is made up of 14 amino acids. Trimming took 11 bases from V and 1 from J, leaving 15 bases between them. In DNA, the CDR3 is TGTGCCTCCAACCCAAGGGAGAGCAATCAGCCCCAGCATTTT. Translated, it gives CASNPRESNQPQHF.